This passage covers 25 T cell receptor beta chains from one sample sequenced in a study of T-cell reconstitution after alpha-beta-depleted transplantation in children. The TCRbeta library was prepared with unique molecular identifiers. TCRdb re-called the PCR reads through MiXCR, storing one row per CDR3 protein. The sample lists 480,000 or so distinct CDR3 sequences; approximately 10% were seen once. Source: PBMCs, taken before TCRalphabeta/CD19-depleted stem cell transplant. The receptor set was obtained from a child aged 2 to 10 with inherited bone marrow failure, due to receive a stem cell transplant.

The chain combines TRBV19 with TRBJ2-1; D might be TRBD2 (5 bases). The CDR3 contains 15 residues. Trimming cost V 5 bases and J 4 bases, with 15 bases left between them. CDR1 and CDR2 from the germline V gene are LNHDA and SQIVND (reference sequence). The CDR3 nucleotides are TGTGCCAGTAGTGTAGGTCGGGGATTTTACAATGAGCAGTTCTTC. It codes for CASSVGRGFYNEQFF.

This clonotype was detected many times. The V and J genes are TRBV7-9 and TRBJ2-1, with TRBD2 matching 8 bases. The germline V gene has CDR1 SEHNR and CDR2 FQNEAQ (reference sequence). The CDR3 length is 16 residues. The trim removed 2 bases at V and 8 bases at J, leaving 11 bases unmatched. The CDR3 reads CASSLTQSGGWDEQFF. CDR3 sequence (DNA): TGTGCCAGCAGCTTAACACAAAGCGGGGGTTGGGATGAGCAGTTCTTC.

V gene TRBV7-8 combines with J gene TRBJ1-5; 7 positions match TRBD1. Germline assignment: CDR1 SGHVS and CDR2 FQNEAQ. The V gene end was trimmed by 3 bases and the J gene end by 10 bases; junction bases not matched to a gene: 9. The CDR3 extends over 14 amino acids. The CDR3 spells CASSLGTAISPQHF. CDR3 nucleotide sequence: TGTGCCAGCAGCTTGGGGACAGCTATCAGCCCCCAGCATTTT.

This clonotype was seen repeatedly, ten times or more. The genes are TRBV21-1 and TRBJ2-3. TRBV21-1 is a known pseudogene. This CDR3 has 12 residues. The CDR3 sequence is CASSKFTDTQYF. For the CDR3, the DNA is TGTGCCAGCAGCAAATTCACAGATACGCAGTATTTT.

This clonotype was counted ten times or more. V usage is TRBV5-6 and J usage is TRBJ2-7; no clear D. This CDR3 is built from 14 residues. Looked up from germline, CDR1 is SGHDT and CDR2 is YYEEEE. The V end lost 0 bases, the J end lost 1 base, and 8 bases lay between the germline ends. CDR3: CASSLGQVSYEQYF. For the CDR3, the DNA is TGTGCCAGCAGCTTGGGTCAAGTATCCTACGAGCAGTACTTC.

This clonotype was seen repeatedly, ten times or more. V gene TRBV6-2 or TRBV6-3 combines with J gene TRBJ2-1; D gene unclear. Germline CDR1 reads MNHEY; CDR2 reads SVGEGT. V was trimmed by 1 base and J by 4 bases, leaving 8 bases between them. CDR3 length equals 14 residues. The CDR3 DNA follows: TGTGCCAGCAGTTACTTGGCCAGTTACAATGAGCAGTTCTTC. Translation gives CASSYLASYNEQFF.

This clonotype was detected ten times or more. This rearrangement joins TRBV12-3 or TRBV12-4 to TRBJ2-5, with 8 positions matching TRBD1. V lost 6 bases to trimming and J lost 7 bases; unmatched junction nucleotides: 4. The CDR3 has 12 residues. The CDR3 is CASSQTGGTQYF. CDR3 coding DNA: TGTGCCAGCAGCCAAACAGGGGGGACCCAGTACTTC.

This clonotype was seen more than once but under ten times. This chain uses TRBV5-4 with TRBJ2-5; 8 bases align to TRBD1. Germline V gene data show CDR1 as SGHNT and CDR2 as YYREEE (reference sequence). The CDR3 totals 13 residues. Trimming cost V 5 bases and J 4 bases; bases outside gene matches: 4. DNA of the CDR3: TGTGCCAGCAGACATGGACAGGGAGAGACCCAGTACTTC. This sequence encodes CASRHGQGETQYF. The whole variable domain, remainder taken from reference TRBV5-4 and TRBJ2-5, is ETGVTQSPTHLIKTRGQQVTLRCSSQSGHNTVSWYQQALGQGPQFIFQYYREEENGRGNFPPRFSGLQFPNYSSELNVNALELDDSALYLCASRHGQGETQYFGPGTRLLVL.

This clonotype came up many times. J is TRBJ2-7 and V is TRBV29-1, with a tentative D call TRBD1 (5 bases). This CDR3 contains 14 residues. V was pared by 2 bases and J by 3 bases, with 14 bases between. Germline V lookup: CDR1 SQVTM, CDR2 ANQGSEA. The CDR3: CSVEKGQGSYEQYF. CDR3 bases: TGCAGCGTTGAAAAGGGGCAGGGTAGCTACGAGCAGTACTTC.

The gene calls are TRBV28 and TRBJ2-7; D is possibly TRBD2 (5 bases). V gave up 6 bases and J gave up 2 bases, with 11 bases separating them. This CDR3 contains 13 residues. CDR1 and CDR2 (germline): MDHEN, SYDVKM. The CDR3 sequence is CASSVWTAYEQYF. For the CDR3, the DNA is TGTGCCAGCAGCGTCTGGACTGCCTACGAGCAGTACTTC.

This clonotype has ten or more counts. The CDR3 DNA reads TGCAGAGCAAGCGGGAGCTCCTACAATGAGCAGTTCTTC. Amino acid sequence: CRASGSSYNEQFF. V usage is TRBV20-1 and J usage is TRBJ2-1; 8 bases are shared with TRBD2. Germline CDR1 and CDR2: DFQATT and SNEGSKA (reference sequence). The CDR3 covers 13 residues.

This clonotype was counted many times. The genes are TRBV7-9 and TRBJ2-5, with 15 nucleotides matching TRBD2. Germline CDR1 and CDR2: SEHNR and FQNEAQ (reference sequence). J lost 5 bases, V lost 5 bases, and 9 bases had no gene match. CDR3 length: 17 amino acids. The CDR3 region is CASSPWTSGRAGETQYF. CDR3 DNA: TGTGCCAGCAGCCCCTGGACTAGCGGGAGGGCCGGGGAGACCCAGTACTTC.

This clonotype has at least ten counts. The chain recombines TRBV18 with TRBJ1-5, with 8 bases identical to TRBD1. V was clipped by 3 bases and J by 7 bases; unmatched bases: 2. The CDR3 contains 13 residues. The germline V gene encodes CDR1 KGHSH and CDR2 LQKENI. The CDR3 DNA reads as TGTGCCAGCTCACCGGACAGGGTCCAGCCCCAGCATTTT. Its protein is CASSPDRVQPQHF.

This sequence joins TRBV21-1 and TRBJ2-5; the D segment call TRBD1 is taken from the table without a DNA check. TRBV21-1 is given as a pseudogene. This CDR3 has 10 residues. CDR3 DNA: TGTGCCTCATCGGGATGGACCCAGTACTTC. This gives the protein CASSGWTQYF.

This clonotype occurred many times. The V call is TRBV20-1, the J call TRBJ2-1; the D call may be TRBD1 or TRBD2 (5 bases each). Trimming removed 0 bases at V and 0 bases at J, with 12 bases between. CDR3 length: 16 residues. CDR1 is DFQATT and CDR2 is SNEGSKA in the germline V gene (reference sequence). CDR3 loop: CSARDRVRGSYNEQFF. Here the CDR3 DNA reads TGCAGTGCTAGAGATCGAGTGAGGGGCTCCTACAATGAGCAGTTCTTC.

The table lists this clonotype with many counts. This chain connects TRBV12-3 or TRBV12-4 to TRBJ2-5, with D perhaps TRBD1 (5 bases). This CDR3 spans 12 amino acids. V was clipped by 7 bases and J by 1 base, with 7 bases between them. This chain's CDR3 is CASTRGQETQYF. CDR3 DNA sequence: TGTGCCAGCACTAGGGGCCAAGAGACCCAGTACTTC.

This clonotype was detected ten times or more. The rearrangement links TRBV5-1 to TRBJ2-7; 8 positions match TRBD1. CDR3 length: 16 amino acids. Unmatched junction bases numbered 5, after V lost 0 bases and J lost 0 bases. Germline assignment: CDR1 SGHRS and CDR2 YFSETQ. CDR3 loop: CASSLEGQAGSYEQYF. CDR3 in DNA: TGCGCCAGCAGCTTGGAGGGACAGGCGGGCTCCTACGAGCAGTACTTC. Combining the CDR3 with reference TRBV5-1 and TRBJ2-7 gives the whole variable domain KAGVTQTPRYLIKTRGQQVTLSCSPISGHRSVSWYQQTPGQGLQFLFEYFSETQRNKGNFPGRFSGRQFSNSRSEMNVSTLELGDSALYLCASSLEGQAGSYEQYFGPGTRLTVT.

This clonotype was seen repeatedly, ten times or more. The chain links TRBV7-9 to TRBJ2-7; D call uncertain. This CDR3 has 15 residues. Germline CDR1 and CDR2: SEHNR and FQNEAQ (reference sequence). The V gene lost 1 base and the J gene lost 2 bases, with 12 bases spanning the gap. CDR3 region: CASSLGARSPYEQYF. CDR3 bases: TGTGCCAGCAGCTTAGGAGCCAGGTCTCCCTACGAGCAGTACTTC.

This clonotype was picked up many times. The V call is TRBV10-3, the J call TRBJ1-1; unclear D gene. Germline V CDR1 and CDR2: ENHRY, SYGVKD. V was cut by 0 bases and J by 5 bases, with 10 bases left in between. The CDR3 sequence is 14 residues long. CDR3 nucleotide sequence: TGTGCCATCAGTGAGTCAGGGTCCTTAACTGAAGCTTTCTTT. It encodes CAISESGSLTEAFF.

The CDR3 spells CAWGYPGRAGAYEQYF. CDR3 bases: TGTGCCTGGGGGTATCCTGGTCGGGCGGGGGCCTACGAGCAGTACTTC. The chain carries TRBV30 and TRBJ2-7, with TRBD2 matching over 7 bases. This CDR3 region has 16 residues. The J segment lost 2 bases and the V segment lost 5 bases, leaving 15 bases of the junction unmatched. The germline V gene has CDR1 GTSNPN and CDR2 SVGIG (reference sequence).

This chain uses TRBV28 with TRBJ2-2; 15 bases fit TRBD2. Losses at the gene ends were 4 bases for V and 7 bases for J; bases not matched to a gene: 7. The CDR3 consists of 17 residues. Germline V gene lookup returns CDR1 MDHEN and CDR2 SYDVKM. As DNA, the CDR3 is TGTGCCAGCAGTTCGGGACTAGCGGGAGGAGGCGGCGGGGAGCTGTTTTTT. It yields the protein CASSSGLAGGGGGELFF.

Points on this clonotype: Since a much larger clone is just one base distant, this may be a read error. The chain carries TRBV12-3 or TRBV12-4 and TRBJ2-5; the D is unclear. The CDR3 contains 13 residues. Trimming pared 3 bases from V and 5 bases from J, leaving 10 bases between. DNA for the CDR3: TGTGCCAGCAGTTTCAGCCATAGGGAGACCCAGTACTTC. Translation gives CASSFSHRETQYF.

The V and J genes are TRBV3-1 and TRBJ2-1; 10 nucleotides align to TRBD1. In germline, CDR1 is LGHDT, CDR2 YNNKEL (reference sequence). The CDR3 loop spans 19 amino acids. With 10 bases clipped from V and 3 bases from J, the junction kept 21 bases outside the gene matches. CDR3 protein: CATCQEGTGVPNFYNEQFF. CDR3 DNA: TGTGCCACCTGCCAAGAAGGGACAGGGGTACCTAATTTCTACAATGAGCAGTTCTTC.

This clonotype was seen at least ten times. The rearrangement uses TRBV12-3 or TRBV12-4 and TRBJ1-2; no firm D call. With 9 bases removed from V and 8 bases from J, the gap between germline ends came to 16 bases. The CDR3 spans 12 residues. Here the CDR3 DNA reads TGTGCCAGTGATCCTCCCGTGGAGGGCTACACCTTC. Protein product: CASDPPVEGYTF.

This clonotype was recorded at least ten times. The chain couples TRBV29-1 to TRBJ2-3, with D possibly matching TRBD2 (6 bases). The V and J ends lost 4 bases and 2 bases respectively, with 13 bases between them. Germline CDR1 is SQVTM and CDR2 is ANQGSEA. The CDR3 is 14 residues long. The CDR3 spells CSVVGSDFTDTQYF. In nucleotides, the CDR3 is TGCAGCGTTGTCGGGAGTGACTTCACAGATACGCAGTATTTT.